This T cell receptor beta chain was found in a study of cytomegalovirus exposure and HLA in healthy donors. Study background: Earlier sequencing of around 190 million T cells yielded about 120 million unique TCR beta sequences.

A multiplex PCR was run with 60 Vbeta primers and 13 Jbeta primers. Data came from immunoSEQ multiplex PCR; TCRdb stores just in-frame clones and leaves some out. This table holds about 80,000 clones, approximately 67% found once. Germline loops: CDR1 MDHEN, CDR2 SYDVKM. With 10 bases clipped from V and 9 bases from J, the junction kept 15 bases outside the gene matches. The CDR3 spans 14 residues. This clone turned up a few times. The antigen is not known. Findings and caveats of the study: Confirmation in vitro established that a few CMV-associated chains were specific for CMV antigens. In a later analysis, several top co-occurrence clusters appeared linked to parvovirus B19, influenza, CMV and Epstein-Barr virus. A later analysis linked a missense variant in DCLRE1C to the trimming of TCR beta V and J genes.

This chain links TRBV28 with TRBJ2-5; 9 bases fit TRBD1. The sequenced sample was PBMCs. This sequence was found in a male donor in good health and CMV-seropositive. CDR3 DNA: TGTGCCACCACCCCCGGGACAGGGCTCGCATCCCAGTACTTC. It translates to CATTPGTGLASQYF.